One and the same sample provided the 17 T cell receptor beta chains below, sequenced in a study of OX40 agonist ivuxolimab in advanced cancers. Produced via immunoSEQ multiplex PCR; TCRdb's table is partial and in-frame only. The sample has about 90,000 clones; around 90% are singletons. This specimen consisted of CD4+ or CD8+ T cells sorted from blood, obtained in a trial of the OX40 agonist ivuxolimab. Receptor source: an adult with an advanced solid tumor such as melanoma, head and neck, liver or kidney cancer.

The chain combines TRBV15 with TRBJ2-4; possible D gene TRBD1, 5 bases. The CDR3 covers 16 residues. Germline CDR1 LNHNV, CDR2 YYDKDF (reference sequence). The V end was cut by 2 bases, the J end by 3 bases, with 14 bases between. CDR3 DNA: TGTGCCACCAGCAGACAGGGCGAAGGAGACAAAAACATTCAGTACTTC. This encodes CATSRQGEGDKNIQYF.

This clone was recorded only once. This chain connects TRBV27 to TRBJ2-3; D gene unclear. The CDR3 runs to 13 residues. The V and J ends lost 6 bases and 5 bases respectively, with 12 bases between them. Germline values: CDR1 MNHEY, CDR2 SMNVEV (reference sequence). CDR3 residues: CASRPRLGDTQYF. CDR3 in DNA: TGTGCCAGCAGACCCCGGCTTGGAGATACGCAGTATTTT.

The CDR3: CASSPGMGNTEAFF. DNA of the CDR3: TGTGCCAGCAGCCCAGGTATGGGGAACACTGAAGCTTTCTTT. J is TRBJ1-1 and V is TRBV11-2; unclear D gene. This CDR3 comprises 14 residues. Germline assignment: CDR1 SGHAT and CDR2 FQNNGV. Deletions cut 5 bases from V and 1 base from J, with 11 bases between.

The chain links TRBV27 to TRBJ2-4; D call uncertain. There are 16 residues in the CDR3. Germline lookup yields CDR1 MNHEY and CDR2 SMNVEV (reference sequence). Trimming took off 2 bases at V and 0 bases at J, with 11 bases between the two ends. The CDR3 sequence: CASSLQAGLAKNIQYF. The CDR3 DNA is TGTGCCAGCAGTTTACAAGCAGGCTTAGCCAAAAACATTCAGTACTTC.

This chain links TRBV6-4 with TRBJ2-3; 7 bases line up with TRBD2. With 4 bases clipped from V and 0 bases from J, the junction kept 7 bases outside the gene matches. This CDR3 has 16 amino acids. In germline, CDR1 is MRHNA, CDR2 SNTAGT. CDR3 residues: CASSVWAGDSTDTQYF. CDR3 sequence (DNA): TGTGCCAGCAGTGTTTGGGCGGGAGACAGCACAGATACGCAGTATTTT.

The chain carries TRBV25-1 and TRBJ1-1, with D hard to call. The CDR3 length is 13 residues. V was cut by 7 bases and J by 4 bases, with 13 bases left in between. Germline loops: CDR1 MGHDK, CDR2 SYGVNS. The CDR3 DNA reads TGTGCCAGCAAGCCCCCCTCGGGCACTGAAGCTTTCTTT. Translation: CASKPPSGTEAFF.

J is TRBJ1-1 and V is TRBV7-9, with D possibly TRBD1 on 5 matching bases. This CDR3 is 15 amino acids long. The V and J ends lost 0 bases and 1 base respectively, with 9 bases between them. CDR1 is SEHNR, CDR2 FQNEAQ, per germline (reference sequence). CDR3 sequence: CASSLAGTANTEAFF. The CDR3 DNA is TGTGCCAGCAGCTTAGCGGGGACGGCGAACACTGAAGCTTTCTTT.

V gene TRBV28 combines with J gene TRBJ1-1; D remains unclear. The V and J ends lost 9 bases and 0 bases respectively, with 14 bases between them. Germline V lookup: CDR1 MDHEN, CDR2 SYDVKM. The CDR3 extends over 14 amino acids. CDR3 amino acids: CASAPPHMNTEAFF. In nucleotides, the CDR3 is TGTGCCAGTGCTCCCCCCCATATGAACACTGAAGCTTTCTTT.

The J gene is TRBJ2-3, the V gene TRBV10-3; TRBD1 matches 7 bases. Looked up from germline, CDR1 is ENHRY and CDR2 is SYGVKD. The CDR3 spans 14 residues. Trimming at V came to 6 bases and at J to 2 bases, leaving 5 bases not matched to a gene. CDR3 sequence reads: CAISGTVNTDTQYF. The CDR3 DNA reads TGTGCCATCAGCGGGACAGTTAACACAGATACGCAGTATTTT.

This chain links TRBV4-3 with TRBJ1-2; a weak D match, TRBD1 (6 bases). The CDR3 extends over 15 amino acids. Germline CDR1 is LGHNA and CDR2 is YSLEER. V gave up 0 bases and J gave up 4 bases, with 12 bases separating them. Here the CDR3 reads CASSQEMGATYGYTF. CDR3 bases: TGCGCCAGCAGCCAAGAGATGGGGGCGACCTATGGCTACACCTTC.

This sequence joins TRBV6-6 and TRBJ2-6; unclear D gene. In germline, CDR1 is MNHNY, CDR2 SVGAGI (reference sequence). V was trimmed by 7 bases and J by 0 bases, leaving 13 bases between them. This CDR3 spans 16 amino acids. The CDR3 reads CASNSAASSGANVLTF. The CDR3 DNA reads TGTGCCAGCAATTCGGCAGCTAGCTCTGGGGCCAACGTCCTGACTTTC.

This clone was seen only once. This chain joins TRBV5-8 and TRBJ1-4; D gene unclear. The germline V and J ends were trimmed by 9 bases and 6 bases, with 15 bases remaining between them. The CDR3 consists of 13 residues. The germline gives CDR1 SGHTS, CDR2 YDEGEE. The CDR3 DNA reads TGTGCCACGTCTAGAGGGTTTGATGAAAAACTGTTTTTT. Amino acid sequence: CATSRGFDEKLFF.

The chain employs TRBV11-3 and TRBJ1-1, with D perhaps TRBD1 (6 bases). The V end was cut by 4 bases, the J end by 5 bases, with 14 bases between. CDR3 length equals 14 residues. Germline V gives CDR1 SGHNT, CDR2 YENEEA. The CDR3 sequence: CASSSTGTYTEAFF. CDR3 DNA sequence: TGTGCCAGCAGCTCGACGGGGACATATACTGAAGCTTTCTTT. Together with reference TRBV11-3 and TRBJ1-1, the CDR3 gives the full variable domain: EAGVVQSPRYKIIEKKQPVAFWCNPISGHNTLYWYLQNLGQGPELLIRYENEEAVDDSQLPKDRFSAERLKGVDSTLKIQPAELGDSAVYLCASSSTGTYTEAFFGQGTRLTVV.

This clone was observed once. The chain joins TRBV11-3 to TRBJ2-7; D may be TRBD1 or TRBD2 (7 bases each). The V and J ends lost 1 base and 1 base respectively, with 11 bases between them. From germline, CDR1 is SGHNT and CDR2 YENEEA. This CDR3 spans 15 amino acids. In DNA form, the CDR3 reads TGTGCCAGCAGCTTAGCTCAGGGGGGGTCCTACGAGCAGTACTTC. It encodes CASSLAQGGSYEQYF.

The chain has TRBV11-3 and TRBJ2-2; tentative D call: TRBD2 (5 bases). Looked up from germline, CDR1 is SGHNT and CDR2 is YENEEA. The CDR3 has 15 residues. V shed 6 bases and J shed 1 base, with 12 bases lying between them. CDR3 nucleotide sequence: TGTGCCAGCAGTCGGAGCGGTATGAACACCGGGGAGCTGTTTTTT. Protein: CASSRSGMNTGELFF.

V and J are TRBV19 and TRBJ2-7; 9 bases line up with TRBD1. The ends lost 3 bases at V and 7 bases at J; junction bases unmatched: 19. The CDR3 consists of 18 residues. Germline CDR1 and CDR2: LNHDA and SQIVND (reference sequence). The CDR3 nucleotides are TGTGCCAGTAGTATGATCTTTCGGCTCCGGGACAGGGTGTGTGAGCAGTACTTC. Protein sequence: CASSMIFRLRDRVCEQYF.

The chain carries TRBV28 and TRBJ1-4; D is perhaps TRBD1 (5 bases). Germline CDR1 and CDR2: MDHEN and SYDVKM. This CDR3 region has 13 residues. Trimming left V 5 bases short and J 8 bases short, with 12 bases between. The CDR3 nucleotides are TGTGCCAGCAGTGGGCCCAGGGCGGAAAAACTGTTTTTT. Translation gives CASSGPRAEKLFF.